This is a list of T cell receptor beta chains from one sample in a study of blood T cell repertoires in COVID-19. The protocol was immunoSEQ multiplex PCR, while the TCRdb copy is restricted to in-frame clones and leaves out a portion. Of 110,000 or so clones in the sample, roughly 85% were seen once. The sequenced sample was peripheral blood. Source of these receptors: a man in his fifties or sixties with acute or convalescent COVID-19. Both conserved end residues are part of each CDR3. D genes are given only for firm matches. Clone size, where shown, is once, few, many, or a class for clones that have expanded.

abundance: -
d_gene: -
v_gene: TRBV5-6
j_gene: TRBJ1-2
CDR3nt: TGTGCCAGCAGCTTGCCTCTCGTCAGGGCCCAAGGCTACACCTTC
CDR3aa: CASSLPLVRAQGYTF

abundance: once
d_gene: -
v_gene: TRBV2
j_gene: TRBJ1-5
CDR3nt: TGTGCCAGCAGTGAAAGGCTGGAGGGTTATAGCAATCAGCCCCAGCATTTT
CDR3aa: CASSERLEGYSNQPQHF

abundance: few
d_gene: -
v_gene: TRBV27
j_gene: TRBJ2-7
CDR3nt: TGTGCCAGCAGTTCCGGGACTTCCTACGAGCAGTACTTC
CDR3aa: CASSSGTSYEQYF

abundance: once
d_gene: -
v_gene: TRBV27
j_gene: TRBJ1-5
CDR3nt: TGTGCCAGCAGGTCCGGACTAGGTCAGCCCCAGCATTTT
CDR3aa: CASRSGLGQPQHF

abundance: -
d_gene: -
v_gene: TRBV27
j_gene: TRBJ2-1
CDR3nt: TGTGCCAGCAGATTACAGGGCCTTTACAATGAGCAGTTCTTC
CDR3aa: CASRLQGLYNEQFF

abundance: -
d_gene: -
v_gene: TRBV27
j_gene: TRBJ2-5
CDR3nt: TGTGCCAGCAGTCAGGACAGCCGAGAGACCCAGTACTTC
CDR3aa: CASSQDSRETQYF

abundance: -
d_gene: -
v_gene: TRBV4-1
j_gene: TRBJ1-1
CDR3nt: TGCGCCAGCAGCCAAGGGCGGGAGCAGGACACTGAAGCTTTCTTT
CDR3aa: CASSQGREQDTEAFF

abundance: -
d_gene: -
v_gene: TRBV6-5
j_gene: TRBJ2-2
CDR3nt: TGTGCCAGCAGTTCGGGGTATACAACCGGGGAGCTGTTTTTT
CDR3aa: CASSSGYTTGELFF

abundance: -
d_gene: -
v_gene: TRBV5-1
j_gene: TRBJ2-5
CDR3nt: TGCGCCAGCAGCTTGGTCGGGGGTCAAGAGACCCAGTACTTC
CDR3aa: CASSLVGGQETQYF

abundance: -
d_gene: TRBD1
v_gene: TRBV5-4
j_gene: TRBJ1-2
CDR3nt: TGTGCCAGCAGCTTGGCAGGGGGATCGGGGGGCTACACCTTC
CDR3aa: CASSLAGGSGGYTF

abundance: -
d_gene: TRBD2
v_gene: TRBV5-1
j_gene: TRBJ2-1
CDR3nt: TGCGCCAGCGGGTGGGGGAGGGCCTTCGGTGAGCAGTTCTTC
CDR3aa: CASGWGRAFGEQFF

abundance: -
d_gene: TRBD2
v_gene: TRBV7-2
j_gene: TRBJ2-5
CDR3nt: TGTGCCAGCAGCTTACGAAGCGGGGGGGCTGAGACCCAGTACTTC
CDR3aa: CASSLRSGGAETQYF

abundance: -
d_gene: TRBD1
v_gene: TRBV5-1
j_gene: TRBJ2-2
CDR3nt: TGCGCCAGCAGCTTGGACACAGGGGGCACCGGGGAGCTGTTTTTT
CDR3aa: CASSLDTGGTGELFF

abundance: once
d_gene: -
v_gene: TRBV19
j_gene: TRBJ1-5
CDR3nt: TGTGCCAGTAGTTCCAGCCAGACGAGGGGGAATCAGCCCCAGCATTTT
CDR3aa: CASSSSQTRGNQPQHF

abundance: -
d_gene: -
v_gene: TRBV4-1
j_gene: TRBJ1-6
CDR3nt: TGCGCCAGCAGGGAGGGCGCGTTTGATAATTCACCCCTCCACTTT
CDR3aa: CASREGAFDNSPLHF

abundance: -
d_gene: TRBD1
v_gene: TRBV11-2
j_gene: TRBJ1-1
CDR3nt: TGTGCCAGCAGCTTAGGTCGGGGGACAGTGAACACTGAAGCTTTCTTT
CDR3aa: CASSLGRGTVNTEAFF

abundance: -
d_gene: TRBD1
v_gene: TRBV5-6
j_gene: TRBJ1-1
CDR3nt: TGTGCCAGCAGCCAATTGGGGACAGGGGAGACTGAAGCTTTCTTT
CDR3aa: CASSQLGTGETEAFF

abundance: -
d_gene: TRBD1
v_gene: TRBV30
j_gene: TRBJ1-4
CDR3nt: TGTGCCTGGAGTGGGACAGGGGGGTCCTCAACTAATGAAAAACTGTTTTTT
CDR3aa: CAWSGTGGSSTNEKLFF

abundance: -
d_gene: -
v_gene: TRBV6-1
j_gene: TRBJ2-5
CDR3nt: TGTGCCAGCAGTGAGTCAGCGGCTCCCCGGGAGACCCAGTACTTC
CDR3aa: CASSESAAPRETQYF

abundance: -
d_gene: -
v_gene: TRBV25-1
j_gene: TRBJ1-5
CDR3nt: TGTGCCAGCAGTGCTCGCGGCTCGGGCAATCAGCCCCAGCATTTT
CDR3aa: CASSARGSGNQPQHF

abundance: -
d_gene: TRBD1
v_gene: TRBV15
j_gene: TRBJ1-5
CDR3nt: TGTGCCACCAGCAGAGACCCCGGACAGGGTGTGGGTCAGCCCCAGCATTTT
CDR3aa: CATSRDPGQGVGQPQHF

abundance: -
d_gene: -
v_gene: TRBV9
j_gene: TRBJ1-1
CDR3nt: TGTGCCAGCAGCGTACAGGGAGGGACTGAAGCTTTCTTT
CDR3aa: CASSVQGGTEAFF

abundance: -
d_gene: -
v_gene: TRBV20-1
j_gene: TRBJ2-7
CDR3nt: TGCAGTGCTTTAGGGGGTTACGAGCAGTACTTC
CDR3aa: CSALGGYEQYF

abundance: -
d_gene: -
v_gene: TRBV5-5
j_gene: TRBJ1-1
CDR3nt: TGTGCCAGCAGCTTGGTCAGGGAGGCGGTCACTGAAGCTTTCTTT
CDR3aa: CASSLVREAVTEAFF

abundance: -
d_gene: -
v_gene: TRBV9
j_gene: TRBJ1-2
CDR3nt: TGTGCCAGCAGCGGAGTTGGCCAAGGGAAGGGGCATGGCTACACCTTC
CDR3aa: CASSGVGQGKGHGYTF

abundance: -
d_gene: -
v_gene: TRBV5-6
j_gene: TRBJ1-2
CDR3nt: TGTGCCAGCAGCTTTTCCAGGGTGAATGGCTACACCTTC
CDR3aa: CASSFSRVNGYTF

abundance: once
d_gene: -
v_gene: TRBV9
j_gene: TRBJ2-1
CDR3nt: TGTGCCAGCAGCGTATCAGGGTTGTCCTACAATGAGCAGTTCTTC
CDR3aa: CASSVSGLSYNEQFF

abundance: few
d_gene: TRBD2
v_gene: TRBV7-6
j_gene: TRBJ2-2
CDR3nt: TGTGCCAGCAGCTTAACTAGCGGGGGCACCGGGGAGCTGTTTTTT
CDR3aa: CASSLTSGGTGELFF

abundance: once
d_gene: TRBD1
v_gene: TRBV12-5
j_gene: TRBJ2-7
CDR3nt: TGTGCTAGTGGTCACGACAGGGGGGGCTACGAGCAGTACTTC
CDR3aa: CASGHDRGGYEQYF

abundance: -
d_gene: -
v_gene: TRBV13
j_gene: TRBJ2-7
CDR3nt: TGTGCCAGCAGCTTAATGCTTAGCTCCTACGAGCAGTACTTC
CDR3aa: CASSLMLSSYEQYF

abundance: -
d_gene: -
v_gene: TRBV6-5
j_gene: TRBJ2-7
CDR3nt: TGTGCCAGCACCAAAGGCGACACAGCCTACGAGCAGTACTTC
CDR3aa: CASTKGDTAYEQYF

abundance: -
d_gene: -
v_gene: TRBV7-9
j_gene: TRBJ2-5
CDR3nt: TGTGCCAGCAGCTTAGGGCGACGGCAGGGGCAAGAGACCCAGTACTTC
CDR3aa: CASSLGRRQGQETQYF

abundance: -
d_gene: TRBD2
v_gene: TRBV11-3
j_gene: TRBJ2-1
CDR3nt: TGTGCCAGCAGCTACGGACTAGCGGGCTACAATGAGCAGTTCTTC
CDR3aa: CASSYGLAGYNEQFF

abundance: -
d_gene: -
v_gene: TRBV2
j_gene: TRBJ2-2
CDR3nt: TGTGCCAGCCGGGGAAAGGGTAGAGTCACCGGGGAGCTGTTTTTT
CDR3aa: CASRGKGRVTGELFF

abundance: -
d_gene: TRBD2
v_gene: TRBV7-6
j_gene: TRBJ2-3
CDR3nt: TGTGCCAGCAGCTTAACTAGCGGGAGTCTTACAGATACGCAGTATTTT
CDR3aa: CASSLTSGSLTDTQYF

abundance: -
d_gene: TRBD1
v_gene: TRBV9
j_gene: TRBJ2-7
CDR3nt: TGTGCCAGCAGCCCTAATGACAGGGGGTATGGCGAGCAGTACTTC
CDR3aa: CASSPNDRGYGEQYF

abundance: -
d_gene: TRBD1
v_gene: TRBV5-6
j_gene: TRBJ1-1
CDR3nt: TGTGCCAGCAGCTTGGGACAGGGGACCACTGAAGCTTTCTTT
CDR3aa: CASSLGQGTTEAFF

abundance: -
d_gene: -
v_gene: TRBV14
j_gene: TRBJ2-7
CDR3nt: TGTGCCAGCAGCCAAGGTAGACAGGCTACCTACGAGCAGTACTTC
CDR3aa: CASSQGRQATYEQYF

abundance: -
d_gene: -
v_gene: TRBV9
j_gene: TRBJ2-2
CDR3nt: TGTGCCAGCAGCGTAAGGCGGGACAGACGAACCGGGGAGCTGTTTTTT
CDR3aa: CASSVRRDRRTGELFF

abundance: -
d_gene: -
v_gene: TRBV2
j_gene: TRBJ1-5
CDR3nt: TGTGCCAGCAGTCTGCAGGGTTTGGATCAGCCCCAGCATTTT
CDR3aa: CASSLQGLDQPQHF

abundance: -
d_gene: -
v_gene: TRBV4-1
j_gene: TRBJ2-7
CDR3nt: TGCGCCAGCAGCCAAGAGGAGGGGACCTACGAGCAGTACTTC
CDR3aa: CASSQEEGTYEQYF

abundance: -
d_gene: -
v_gene: TRBV18
j_gene: TRBJ2-3
CDR3nt: TGTGCCAGCTCACTCGGTTCAGGTTCAGATACGCAGTATTTT
CDR3aa: CASSLGSGSDTQYF

abundance: -
d_gene: -
v_gene: TRBV10-2
j_gene: TRBJ1-4
CDR3nt: TGCGCCAGCAGTGACAGGACTAGGGGCTATGAAAAACTGTTTTTT
CDR3aa: CASSDRTRGYEKLFF

abundance: -
d_gene: -
v_gene: TRBV4-1
j_gene: TRBJ2-1
CDR3nt: TGCGCCAGCAGCCAAAGGAACGGGGGATCCTACAATGAGCAGTTCTTC
CDR3aa: CASSQRNGGSYNEQFF

abundance: -
d_gene: -
v_gene: TRBV19
j_gene: TRBJ1-5
CDR3nt: TGTGCCAGTAGGCAGGGGACGCCGAATGGTGATCAGCCCCAGCATTTT
CDR3aa: CASRQGTPNGDQPQHF

abundance: once
d_gene: -
v_gene: TRBV20-1
j_gene: TRBJ2-1
CDR3nt: TGCAGTGCTCTAGACAATGAGCAGTTCTTC
CDR3aa: CSALDNEQFF

abundance: -
d_gene: TRBD2
v_gene: TRBV4-1
j_gene: TRBJ2-1
CDR3nt: TGCGCCAGCAGCCCCAGGGAGGGACTAGCGGGGGGAAATGAGCAGTTCTTC
CDR3aa: CASSPREGLAGGNEQFF

abundance: once
d_gene: TRBD1
v_gene: TRBV11-3
j_gene: TRBJ1-1
CDR3nt: TGTGCCAGCAGCTTAGAGACGCCGGGACAGCTGAACACTGAAGCTTTCTTT
CDR3aa: CASSLETPGQLNTEAFF

abundance: -
d_gene: TRBD1
v_gene: TRBV6-6
j_gene: TRBJ2-1
CDR3nt: TGTGCCAGCAGCTCACGGCTAGTAGGGACAGGTCCTATTAGCTCCTACAATGAGCAGTTCTTC
CDR3aa: CASSSRLVGTGPISSYNEQFF

abundance: -
d_gene: -
v_gene: TRBV19
j_gene: TRBJ2-5
CDR3nt: TGTGCCAGTAGTGGGGCCTGGGGAGAGACCCAGTACTTC
CDR3aa: CASSGAWGETQYF

abundance: -
d_gene: -
v_gene: TRBV11-3
j_gene: TRBJ2-3
CDR3nt: TGTGCCACGCAACAGGGCACAGATACGCAGTATTTT
CDR3aa: CATQQGTDTQYF

abundance: -
d_gene: -
v_gene: TRBV9
j_gene: TRBJ2-1
CDR3nt: TGTGCCAGCAGCAGAGCCGGGACAACCTACAATGAGCAGTTCTTC
CDR3aa: CASSRAGTTYNEQFF

abundance: -
d_gene: -
v_gene: TRBV5-4
j_gene: TRBJ2-7
CDR3nt: TGTGCCAGCAGCTTGGGGCAGTACGAGCAGTACTTC
CDR3aa: CASSLGQYEQYF

abundance: -
d_gene: -
v_gene: TRBV6-5
j_gene: TRBJ1-2
CDR3nt: TGTGCCAGCAGTTACACACTGGAACAGGAGGGTGGCTACACCTTC
CDR3aa: CASSYTLEQEGGYTF

abundance: -
d_gene: TRBD1
v_gene: TRBV30
j_gene: TRBJ1-2
CDR3nt: TGTGCCTGGAAGTTCGGGACAGTACTTAACTATGGCTACACCTTC
CDR3aa: CAWKFGTVLNYGYTF

abundance: -
d_gene: TRBD2
v_gene: TRBV2
j_gene: TRBJ2-5
CDR3nt: TGTGCCAGCACGGGGGGACTAGCGGTAGAGACCCAGTACTTC
CDR3aa: CASTGGLAVETQYF

abundance: -
d_gene: TRBD2
v_gene: TRBV15
j_gene: TRBJ2-1
CDR3nt: TGTGCCACCAGCGCGGGACTAGCGCGAAGATACAATGAGCAGTTCTTC
CDR3aa: CATSAGLARRYNEQFF

abundance: -
d_gene: -
v_gene: TRBV11-2
j_gene: TRBJ1-5
CDR3nt: TGTGCCAGCAGCTTCGGTCAGGGGAATCAGCCCCAGCATTTT
CDR3aa: CASSFGQGNQPQHF

abundance: -
d_gene: TRBD1
v_gene: TRBV2
j_gene: TRBJ1-2
CDR3nt: TGTGCCAGCAGAGAGGACAGGGGGAGGAATGGCTACACCTTC
CDR3aa: CASREDRGRNGYTF